Each of the 29 T cell receptor beta chains below was sequenced from the same sample in a study of CD8 T cells in ankylosing spondylitis. TCRdb re-analysed the 5' RACE reads in MiXCR, keeping a single row per CDR3 protein. The sample lists 750,000 to 850,000 distinct CDR3 sequences, approximately 12% seen once, with less than 0.65% in the top ten. For these receptors, no antigen is known. The study's findings and limits: A TCR beta motif of several highly homologous variants appeared characteristic of ankylosing spondylitis blood.

The sequenced sample was blood, either unsorted or a sorted T cell fraction (not recorded which). The receptors were gathered from a male donor with ankylosing spondylitis.

This clonotype turned up a few times. V and J are TRBV15 and TRBJ1-1, with D unclear. The V gene lost 0 bases and the J gene lost 2 bases, with 7 bases spanning the gap. Per the germline V gene, CDR1 is LNHNV and CDR2 is YYDKDF (reference sequence). The CDR3 spans 14 residues. The DNA for the CDR3 is TGTGCCACCAGCAGAGATTTAACAAACACTGAAGCTTTCTTT. This translates into CATSRDLTNTEAFF.

The CDR3 nucleotides are TGCAGCGGCTACACCGGGGGCGACACTGAAGCTTTCTTT. Residues: CSGYTGGDTEAFF. The rearrangement links TRBV29-1 to TRBJ1-1; a weak D match, TRBD1 (6 bases). Germline CDR1 SQVTM, CDR2 ANQGSEA. The CDR3 totals 13 residues. The V and J ends lost 7 bases and 3 bases respectively, with 15 bases between them.

The chain couples TRBV20-1 to TRBJ1-5; D is unclear. Germline values: CDR1 DFQATT, CDR2 SNEGSKA (reference sequence). The V end lost 5 bases, the J end lost 5 bases, and 10 bases lay between the germline ends. CDR3 size: 12 residues. The chain's CDR3 is CSASLNHQPQHF. For the CDR3, the DNA is TGCAGTGCTTCCCTGAACCATCAGCCCCAGCATTTT.

This clonotype was seen only a few times. V usage is TRBV20-1 and J usage is TRBJ2-3, with no clear D. With 0 bases removed from V and 6 bases from J, the gap between germline ends came to 4 bases. This CDR3 has 11 residues. Germline V lookup: CDR1 DFQATT, CDR2 SNEGSKA (reference sequence). The chain's CDR3 is CSAREVDTQYF. The CDR3 nucleotides are TGCAGTGCTAGAGAGGTGGATACGCAGTATTTT.

The V call is TRBV27, the J call TRBJ1-2, with D perhaps TRBD1 (5 bases). The CDR3 consists of 14 residues. Germline assignment: CDR1 MNHEY and CDR2 SMNVEV (reference sequence). V shed 3 bases and J shed 3 bases, with 11 bases lying between them. CDR3 in amino acids: CASSLGPGYYGYTF. The CDR3 DNA follows: TGTGCCAGCAGTTTGGGACCGGGCTACTATGGCTACACCTTC.

This clonotype was counted between two and nine times. This sequence joins TRBV6-1 and TRBJ1-5, with D perhaps matching TRBD1 (6 bases). This CDR3 contains 15 residues. The germline gives CDR1 MNHNS, CDR2 SASEGT. Trimming pared 6 bases from V and 0 bases from J, leaving 12 bases between. CDR3 nucleotides: TGTGCCAGCAGACTACAGGGTTATAGCAATCAGCCCCAGCATTTT. This gives the protein CASRLQGYSNQPQHF.

This clonotype occurred many times. V usage is TRBV29-1 and J usage is TRBJ2-7, with TRBD1 matching over 9 bases. J was trimmed by 0 bases and V by 7 bases; bases with no gene match: 7. Germline V CDR1 and CDR2: SQVTM, ANQGSEA. CDR3 length equals 14 residues. CDR3 nucleotide sequence: TGCAGCGCCAGAGACAGGGGGAGCTCCTACGAGCAGTACTTC. As protein: CSARDRGSSYEQYF.

This clonotype has a handful of counts. The chain joins TRBV20-1 to TRBJ2-5; TRBD2 matches 10 bases. The CDR3 has 14 amino acids. The V segment lost 6 bases and the J segment 5 bases; nucleotides outside the gene matches: 9. CDR1 is DFQATT, CDR2 SNEGSKA, per germline (reference sequence). Here the CDR3 DNA reads TGCAGTGCCGGGGTAGCGGGGGGCGGTGAGACCCAGTACTTC. Its translation: CSAGVAGGGETQYF.

This sequence joins TRBV20-1 and TRBJ2-5, with no clear D. The CDR3 loop spans 13 amino acids. Germline loops: CDR1 DFQATT, CDR2 SNEGSKA (reference sequence). V was cut by 4 bases and J by 5 bases, with 14 bases left in between. The CDR3 loop reads CSAKSMPRETQYF. CDR3 coding DNA: TGCAGTGCTAAAAGCATGCCGCGGGAGACCCAGTACTTC.

This clonotype was counted a few times. The chain recombines TRBV18 with TRBJ2-7; tentatively, D is TRBD1 (6 bases). Germline CDR1 reads KGHSH; CDR2 reads LQKENI. The CDR3 sequence is 15 residues long. V was cut by 3 bases and J by 2 bases, with 14 bases left in between. CDR3 DNA sequence: TGTGCCAGCTCACCCTACCGGGACACTCCCTACGAGCAGTACTTC. It yields the protein CASSPYRDTPYEQYF.

V is TRBV7-2 and J is TRBJ2-7; 7 bases agree with TRBD1. J was trimmed by 8 bases and V by 7 bases; bases with no gene match: 8. The germline CDR1 and CDR2 sequences are SGHTA and FQGNSA. This CDR3 has 12 residues. CDR3 DNA: TGTGCCAGCAACCAAGCGACAGGGAAGCAGTACTTC. This sequence encodes CASNQATGKQYF. The complete variable domain, with remaining parts taken from reference TRBV7-2 and TRBJ2-7, reads GAGVSQSPSNKVTEKGKDVELRCDPISGHTALYWYRQSLGQGLEFLIYFQGNSAPDKSGLPSDRFSAERTGGSVSTLTIQRTQQEDSAVYLCASNQATGKQYFGPGTRLTVT.

The rearrangement joins TRBV20-1 to TRBJ1-3; D is uncertain. Per the germline V gene, CDR1 is DFQATT and CDR2 is SNEGSKA (reference sequence). There are 11 residues in the CDR3. Trimming took 5 bases from V and 4 from J, leaving 6 bases between them. CDR3: CSAPRGNTIYF. CDR3 nucleotide sequence: TGCAGTGCTCCAAGAGGAAACACCATATATTTT.

This clonotype has more than one count but fewer than ten. The gene calls are TRBV28 and TRBJ2-7, with D uncertain. The CDR3 length is 13 residues. V gave up 6 bases and J gave up 1 base, with 10 bases separating them. Germline V lookup: CDR1 MDHEN, CDR2 SYDVKM. The CDR3, as DNA: TGTGCCAGCAGCCTGCACGCATCCTACGAGCAGTACTTC. Its protein product is CASSLHASYEQYF.

This clonotype was seen a handful of times. This chain joins TRBV6-1 and TRBJ2-1; no clear D gene. The CDR3 is 16 amino acids. Looked up from germline, CDR1 is MNHNS and CDR2 is SASEGT. The V end was cut by 1 base, the J end by 0 bases, with 10 bases between. The CDR3 bases are TGTGCCAGCAGTGAAGGTTACCTTCTCTCCTACAATGAGCAGTTCTTC. Its translation is CASSEGYLLSYNEQFF.

This rearrangement joins TRBV20-1 to TRBJ2-7; TRBD2 agrees at 7 bases. The CDR3 extends over 14 amino acids. Per the germline V gene, CDR1 is DFQATT and CDR2 is SNEGSKA (reference sequence). J was trimmed by 2 bases and V by 3 bases; bases with no gene match: 7. The CDR3 DNA reads TGCAGTGCTAGCCCCGCGGGGAGGGCCTACGAGCAGTACTTC. Amino acids: CSASPAGRAYEQYF.

This clonotype was seen at least ten times. The chain is built from TRBV29-1 and TRBJ1-1, with D maybe TRBD1 (6 bases). This CDR3 comprises 14 residues. Deletions cut 0 bases from V and 5 bases from J, with 13 bases between. CDR1 and CDR2 from the germline V gene are SQVTM and ANQGSEA. CDR3 nucleotide sequence: TGCAGCGTTGAAGATACAGGGAGAGGGACTGAAGCTTTCTTT. Amino acids: CSVEDTGRGTEAFF.

The gene calls are TRBV4-2 and TRBJ2-2; 8 bases are a match to TRBD1. CDR1 is LGHNA, CDR2 YNFKEQ, per germline. The length of the CDR3 is 17 residues. V was pared by 1 base and J by 7 bases, with 11 bases of the junction left unmatched. The CDR3 region is CASSQVVGQGGSGELFF. The CDR3 region has the DNA TGTGCCAGCAGCCAAGTAGTAGGACAGGGAGGAAGCGGGGAGCTGTTTTTT.

CDR3 in amino acids: CASSHGSRRGYTF. CDR3 nucleotide sequence: TGTGCCAGCAGTCACGGATCTCGGAGGGGCTACACCTTC. The chain carries TRBV6-2 or TRBV6-3 and TRBJ1-2, with D unclear. CDR1 and CDR2 (germline): MNHEY, SVGEGT. The V gene lost 5 bases and the J gene lost 8 bases, with 15 bases spanning the gap. The CDR3 sequence is 13 residues long.

The chain links TRBV7-8 to TRBJ1-2; D is undetermined. The V end lost 1 base, the J end lost 1 base, and 7 bases lay between the germline ends. CDR1 and CDR2 (germline): SGHVS, FQNEAQ. CDR3 length: 14 residues. The CDR3 reads CASSLGVFNYGYTF. In DNA form, the CDR3 reads TGTGCCAGCAGCTTAGGAGTATTTAACTATGGCTACACCTTC. Using reference TRBV7-8 and TRBJ1-2 for the parts outside the CDR3, the full variable domain is GAGVSQSPRYKVAKRGQDVALRCDPISGHVSLFWYQQALGQGPEFLTYFQNEAQLDKSGLPSDRFFAERPEGSVSTLKIQRTQQEDSAVYLCASSLGVFNYGYTFGSGTRLTVV.

This clonotype has only a few counts. V gene TRBV4-3 combines with J gene TRBJ2-5; 9 nucleotides line up with TRBD1. From germline, CDR1 is LGHNA and CDR2 YSLEER. V lost 4 bases to trimming and J lost 4 bases; unmatched junction nucleotides: 4. This CDR3 is 14 amino acids long. CDR3 in amino acids: CASSPRTGVETQYF. CDR3 in DNA: TGCGCCAGCAGCCCGAGGACAGGGGTAGAGACCCAGTACTTC.

The V gene is TRBV7-9, the J gene TRBJ2-2; D unclear. The V end lost 5 bases, the J end lost 4 bases, and 14 bases lay between the germline ends. CDR3 length equals 15 residues. From germline, CDR1 is SEHNR and CDR2 FQNEAQ (reference sequence). CDR3 sequence: CASSASPWSTGELFF. The CDR3 coding sequence is TGTGCCAGCAGCGCGAGCCCTTGGAGCACCGGGGAGCTGTTTTTT.

The rearrangement uses TRBV7-2 and TRBJ2-2; TRBD1 is a possible D gene (6 bases). This CDR3 is built from 16 residues. Per germline, CDR1 SGHTA and CDR2 FQGNSA. Between the trimmed V and J ends, which lost 3 bases and 3 bases, there was a span of 14 bases. The CDR3 sequence: CASSFGQPIYTGELFF. Written as DNA, the CDR3 is TGTGCCAGCAGCTTCGGACAGCCCATATACACCGGGGAGCTGTTTTTT.

The rearrangement joins TRBV21-1 to TRBJ2-6; the D segment call TRBD1 is taken from the table without a DNA check. TRBV21-1 is listed as a pseudogene. The CDR3 runs 20 residues. The CDR3 is CASNEGGGRGILSGANVLTF. For the CDR3, the DNA is TGTGCCAGCAACGAGGGGGGAGGCCGTGGGATCCTCTCTGGGGCCAACGTCCTGACTTTC.

This clonotype was counted a few times. The J gene is TRBJ2-2, the V gene TRBV10-1; 7 positions agree with TRBD2. V shed 9 bases, J shed 4 bases, and the junction held 8 bases outside the gene matches. Germline V gene lookup returns CDR1 WNHNN and CDR2 SYGVQD (reference sequence). This CDR3 region has 14 residues. The CDR3 here is CASADPGGTGELFF. DNA of the CDR3: TGCGCCAGTGCTGATCCGGGAGGCACCGGGGAGCTGTTTTTT.

The genes are TRBV20-1 and TRBJ2-1; 9 nucleotides line up with TRBD2. CDR1 is DFQATT, CDR2 SNEGSKA, per germline (reference sequence). CDR3 length: 16 amino acids. V lost 1 base, J lost 5 bases, and 9 bases stayed unmatched. The CDR3 region has the DNA TGCAGTGCTAGAGCCCCCGGGTTAGCGGGGGACAATGAGCAGTTCTTC. As protein: CSARAPGLAGDNEQFF.

This clonotype was detected once. The V gene is TRBV5-1, the J gene TRBJ2-7; 7 bases align to TRBD2. This CDR3 is 15 amino acids long. Germline CDR1 reads SGHRS; CDR2 reads YFSETQ. J was trimmed by 0 bases and V by 0 bases; bases with no gene match: 3. In DNA form, the CDR3 reads TGCGCCAGCAGCTTGGTACTAGCGCGCTCCTACGAGCAGTACTTC. Protein: CASSLVLARSYEQYF.

This clonotype has a handful of counts. J is TRBJ2-3 and V is TRBV6-2 or TRBV6-3, with 10 bases that match TRBD1. Trimming took 7 bases from V and 2 from J; bases not matched to a gene: 9. Germline V lookup: CDR1 MNHEY, CDR2 SVGEGT. There are 16 residues in the CDR3. The CDR3 DNA reads TGTGCCAGCACCCAAGGACAGGGGGTTATCACAGATACGCAGTATTTT. Its translation: CASTQGQGVITDTQYF.

About this clonotype: This may be a read error, as it is one base from a much larger clone. CDR3: CAWSHGETQYF. The CDR3 nucleotides are TGTGCCTGGAGTCACGGGGAGACCCAGTACTTC. The chain combines TRBV30 with TRBJ2-5; D is unresolved. CDR3 length: 11 amino acids. Germline assignment: CDR1 GTSNPN and CDR2 SVGIG (reference sequence). V shed 2 bases and J shed 5 bases, with 6 bases lying between them.

In nucleotides, the CDR3 is TGTGCCACCAGCAGAGGCCAGGGTGATTCACCCCTCCACTTT. It codes for CATSRGQGDSPLHF. The chain links TRBV15 to TRBJ1-6; tentatively, D is TRBD1 (5 bases). The CDR3 loop spans 14 amino acids. The V end was cut by 1 base, the J end by 8 bases, with 9 bases between. CDR1 LNHNV and CDR2 YYDKDF come from the germline V gene (reference sequence).